Below, 32 T cell receptor beta chains from the same sample are listed, as sequenced in a study of early T cells in non-severe SARS-CoV-2 infection. TCRdb independently ran MiXCR on the 5' RACE reads; one entry per CDR3 protein. The table shows some 66,000 distinct CDR3 sequences, with approximately 9.2% occurring only once. Sample: whole blood. The source of these receptors is an adult who was a healthcare worker with PCR-confirmed SARS-CoV-2 infection or an uninfected control (not recorded which).

This clonotype was seen a few times. J is TRBJ2-7 and V is TRBV20-1; D is undetermined. The CDR3 runs 14 residues. V was clipped by 0 bases and J by 0 bases, with 9 bases between them. Germline CDR1 is DFQATT and CDR2 is SNEGSKA (reference sequence). The CDR3 sequence: CSARDEGISYEQYF. The CDR3 nucleotides are TGCAGTGCTAGAGATGAAGGGATCTCCTACGAGCAGTACTTC.

The chain joins TRBV11-1 to TRBJ1-5; no reliable D call. CDR3 length: 13 residues. The germline V gene has CDR1 SGHAT and CDR2 FQDESV (reference sequence). V lost 5 bases and J 3 bases, leaving 8 bases between the germline ends. The CDR3 protein is CASSPGYNQPQHF. Here the CDR3 DNA reads TGTGCCAGCAGCCCCGGGTACAATCAGCCCCAGCATTTT.

The chain couples TRBV13 to TRBJ2-7; the match to TRBD2 covers 8 bases. The germline gives CDR1 PRHDT, CDR2 FYEKMQ (reference sequence). The CDR3 is 16 residues long. J was trimmed by 6 bases and V by 0 bases; bases with no gene match: 10. The DNA for the CDR3 is TGTGCCAGCAGCTTAGGGCAACTAGCGGTCTCCCCCGAGCAGTACTTC. This codes for CASSLGQLAVSPEQYF.

The CDR3 here is CASRFGTSGSGEQFF. The DNA of the CDR3 is TGTGCCAGCAGGTTCGGGACTAGCGGGAGCGGGGAGCAGTTCTTC. The chain carries TRBV2 and TRBJ2-1, with 14 nucleotides matching TRBD2. In germline, CDR1 is SNHLY, CDR2 FYNNEI. The CDR3 length is 15 residues. The V gene end was trimmed by 6 bases and the J gene end by 10 bases; junction bases not matched to a gene: 8.

This clonotype showed up just a few times. V usage is TRBV5-5 and J usage is TRBJ2-3; TRBD1 matches at 7 bases. This CDR3 has 15 amino acids. Trimming cost V 1 base and J 5 bases; bases outside gene matches: 7. The germline CDR1 and CDR2 sequences are SGHKS and YYEKEE (reference sequence). The chain's CDR3 is CASSLQGVSIDTQYF. The CDR3 coding sequence is TGTGCCAGCAGCTTGCAGGGGGTGTCTATAGATACGCAGTATTTT.

The chain is built from TRBV20-1 and TRBJ2-7, with 9 bases aligning to TRBD2. This CDR3 has 13 residues. Germline CDR1 DFQATT, CDR2 SNEGSKA (reference sequence). V was pared by 6 bases and J by 0 bases, with 3 bases of the junction left unmatched. CDR3 bases: TGCAGTGCCGGCGGGAGGGTCTCCTACGAGCAGTACTTC. This gives the protein CSAGGRVSYEQYF.

This clonotype was detected many times. The CDR3 region is CSASRYRDNTDTQYF. DNA of the CDR3: TGCAGTGCAAGCAGATACCGGGACAACACAGATACGCAGTATTTT. The rearrangement joins TRBV20-1 to TRBJ2-3, with a weak D call TRBD1 (6 bases). V was pared by 6 bases and J by 2 bases, with 18 bases between. The CDR3 covers 15 residues. Germline values: CDR1 DFQATT, CDR2 SNEGSKA (reference sequence).

This clonotype was seen a handful of times. This chain joins TRBV10-3 and TRBJ1-5; TRBD1 agrees at 8 bases. This CDR3 is built from 13 residues. V shed 5 bases and J 5 bases; nucleotides not matched to a gene: 2. Germline V CDR1 and CDR2: ENHRY, SYGVKD. The DNA of the CDR3 is TGTGCCATCAGTTCGACAGGGGATCAGCCCCAGCATTTT. It translates to CAISSTGDQPQHF.

The chain is built from TRBV7-6 and TRBJ2-1, with D possibly matching TRBD1 (5 bases). Trimming stripped 5 bases from V and 10 bases from J, with 21 bases between. The CDR3 loop spans 15 amino acids. CDR1 and CDR2 from the germline V gene are SGHVS and FNYEAQ. As DNA, the CDR3 is TGTGCCAGCAGCCCACAATACGCAGGGTCTGGCGAGCAGTTCTTC. It specifies CASSPQYAGSGEQFF.

This clonotype was seen repeatedly, ten times or more. The V and J genes are TRBV5-4 and TRBJ1-2; a weak D match, TRBD1 (6 bases). The length of the CDR3 is 16 residues. Trimming removed 3 bases at V and 3 bases at J, with 18 bases between. The germline V gene has CDR1 SGHNT and CDR2 YYREEE (reference sequence). This CDR3 is CASSYLTPTGYYGYTF. Written as DNA, the CDR3 is TGTGCCAGCAGCTATCTGACGCCGACAGGTTACTATGGCTACACCTTC.

The sample holds a few counts of this clonotype. The gene calls are TRBV18 and TRBJ1-5; tentatively, D is TRBD1 (6 bases). The CDR3 runs to 17 residues. Germline assignment: CDR1 KGHSH and CDR2 LQKENI. V was clipped by 3 bases and J by 2 bases, with 17 bases between them. CDR3: CASSPRGAGAGNQPQHF. In DNA form, the CDR3 reads TGTGCCAGCTCACCGCGAGGGGCAGGGGCCGGCAATCAGCCCCAGCATTTT.

Only a few counts were recorded for this clonotype. The CDR3 region is CASSQGRGTEAFF. The CDR3, as DNA: TGTGCCAGCAGCCAGGGCAGGGGGACTGAAGCTTTCTTT. This chain connects TRBV7-6 to TRBJ1-1; 7 bases agree with TRBD1. Losses at the gene ends were 5 bases for V and 5 bases for J; bases not matched to a gene: 5. The germline V gene has CDR1 SGHVS and CDR2 FNYEAQ. This CDR3 spans 13 amino acids.

This clonotype turned up a few times. This chain links TRBV27 with TRBJ1-5; D may be TRBD1 (5 bases). V lost 5 bases, J lost 5 bases, and 13 bases lay in between. The CDR3 covers 14 residues. The germline CDR1 and CDR2 sequences are MNHEY and SMNVEV (reference sequence). The CDR3 protein is CASSPGRQDQPQHF. The CDR3 DNA is TGTGCCAGCAGTCCAGGGCGGCAGGATCAGCCCCAGCATTTT.

This chain joins TRBV20-1 and TRBJ2-2; 11 positions agree with TRBD2. The trim removed 0 bases at V and 6 bases at J, leaving 12 bases unmatched. Germline CDR1 reads DFQATT; CDR2 reads SNEGSKA (reference sequence). The CDR3 sequence is 18 residues long. CDR3 nucleotide sequence: TGCAGTGCTAGAGACCCCGGCGTAGCGGGAGGGCCCGCCGGGGAGCTGTTTTTT. Its protein is CSARDPGVAGGPAGELFF.

The V gene is TRBV4-1, the J gene TRBJ1-6; unclear D gene. Trimming pared 0 bases from V and 8 bases from J, leaving 11 bases between. Per germline, CDR1 MGHRA and CDR2 YSYEKL. The CDR3 runs to 15 residues. The DNA for the CDR3 is TGCGCCAGCAGCCAAGATCCAGGTTACGATTCACCCCTCCACTTT. It is translated as CASSQDPGYDSPLHF.

The genes are TRBV9 and TRBJ2-5; 7 nucleotides align to TRBD2. This CDR3 has 15 residues. Germline V gene lookup returns CDR1 SGDLS and CDR2 YYNGEE. V was clipped by 3 bases and J by 5 bases; unmatched bases: 10. The CDR3 DNA follows: TGTGCCAGCAGCGGGCCCTTCGCGGGGGAGGAGACCCAGTACTTC. As protein: CASSGPFAGEETQYF.

This clonotype has ten or more counts. The rearrangement uses TRBV20-1 and TRBJ1-5, with 8 bases fitting TRBD1. The CDR3 runs 15 residues. J lost 7 bases, V lost 4 bases, and 12 bases had no gene match. Per germline, CDR1 DFQATT and CDR2 SNEGSKA (reference sequence). The CDR3 loop reads CSATPRQGLGQPQHF. The CDR3, as DNA: TGCAGTGCTACGCCTCGACAGGGGTTAGGACAGCCCCAGCATTTT.

The sample holds a few counts of this clonotype. The chain joins TRBV28 to TRBJ2-3, with 7 bases matching TRBD1. Germline-derived CDR1 and CDR2 are MDHEN and SYDVKM. V shed 8 bases and J 2 bases; nucleotides not matched to a gene: 7. The CDR3 length is 14 residues. The CDR3 reads CASGRQGYTDTQYF. DNA of the CDR3: TGTGCCAGCGGACGACAGGGATACACAGATACGCAGTATTTT.

This rearrangement joins TRBV10-3 to TRBJ2-1, with TRBD1 matching over 9 bases. V shed 6 bases and J 5 bases; nucleotides not matched to a gene: 5. Germline V gene data show CDR1 as ENHRY and CDR2 as SYGVKD. This CDR3 has 14 amino acids. CDR3 nucleotides: TGTGCCATCAGCCCGGGACAGGGTCACAATGAGCAGTTCTTC. It translates to CAISPGQGHNEQFF.

The gene calls are TRBV4-1 and TRBJ2-7; D possibly corresponds to TRBD2 (5 bases). Trimming removed 1 base at V and 2 bases at J, with 12 bases between. Germline loops: CDR1 MGHRA, CDR2 YSYEKL. The CDR3 runs to 15 residues. CDR3 nucleotide sequence: TGCGCCAGCAGCCAAGCCCCACCCGGGGCCTACGAGCAGTACTTC. Translated, it gives CASSQAPPGAYEQYF.

This clonotype was detected a few times. V and J are TRBV20-1 and TRBJ2-5; 9 bases match TRBD2. The V and J ends lost 3 bases and 7 bases, in that order; junction bases with no gene match: 6. Germline V CDR1 and CDR2: DFQATT, SNEGSKA (reference sequence). The CDR3 totals 13 residues. CDR3 loop: CSARGSGRWTQYF. The CDR3 DNA follows: TGCAGTGCTAGGGGTAGCGGGAGATGGACCCAGTACTTC.

This clonotype was counted many times. The chain uses TRBV10-3 and TRBJ2-2; TRBD2 agrees at 9 bases. Trimming took 4 bases from V and 2 from J; bases not matched to a gene: 14. Germline lookup yields CDR1 ENHRY and CDR2 SYGVKD. This CDR3 comprises 19 residues. The CDR3 loop reads CAISAPTGPGLANTGELFF. CDR3 bases: TGTGCCATCAGTGCCCCGACAGGACCGGGACTAGCCAACACCGGGGAGCTGTTTTTT.

The rearrangement links TRBV4-3 to TRBJ2-7; D uncertain. CDR1 is LGHNA and CDR2 is YSLEER in the germline V gene. V gave up 3 bases and J gave up 6 bases, with 12 bases separating them. This CDR3 spans 13 amino acids. CDR3 in amino acids: CASSQPRAGEQYF. CDR3 nucleotides: TGCGCCAGCAGCCAGCCTAGGGCCGGCGAGCAGTACTTC.

Only a few counts were recorded for this clonotype. J is TRBJ2-1 and V is TRBV5-8; D is undetermined. Trimming removed 0 bases at V and 5 bases at J, with 6 bases between. The V gene's germline CDR1 is SGHTS and CDR2 YDEGEE. The CDR3 length is 13 residues. Written as DNA, the CDR3 is TGTGCCAGCAGCTTGGCTGGGAACAATGAGCAGTTCTTC. This sequence encodes CASSLAGNNEQFF.

The chain joins TRBV7-3 to TRBJ2-2; 13 bases line up with TRBD2. The CDR3 loop spans 16 amino acids. With V trimmed by 3 bases and J by 4 bases, 2 bases remained unmatched. Germline V CDR1 and CDR2: SGHTA, FQGTGA. The CDR3 loop reads CASSFGTSGATGELFF. The CDR3 DNA reads TGTGCCAGCAGCTTCGGGACTAGCGGGGCCACCGGGGAGCTGTTTTTT.

The V and J genes are TRBV6-2 or TRBV6-3 and TRBJ1-6; D possibly corresponds to TRBD1 (5 bases). The germline V and J ends were trimmed by 4 bases and 7 bases, with 20 bases remaining between them. The CDR3 is 17 residues long. In germline, CDR1 is MNHEY, CDR2 SVGEGT. The CDR3 sequence: CASSFGTDGFVNSPLHF. For the CDR3, the DNA is TGTGCCAGCAGTTTCGGGACGGACGGATTTGTAAATTCACCCCTCCACTTT.

This clonotype was counted only a few times. CDR3 DNA: TGTGCCAGCAACACATTACTATCAGGGTACAATGAGCAGTTCTTC. Translation gives CASNTLLSGYNEQFF. The rearrangement joins TRBV6-1 to TRBJ2-1; a possible D gene is TRBD1 (5 bases). There are 15 residues in the CDR3. The V end lost 7 bases, the J end lost 4 bases, and 17 bases lay between the germline ends. CDR1 is MNHNS, CDR2 SASEGT, per germline.

This clonotype was counted between two and nine times. Written as DNA, the CDR3 is TGTGCCAGCAGCGGCGGGGCAGCCCCCTCTGGGGCCAACGTCCTGACTTTC. Its protein product is CASSGGAAPSGANVLTF. The chain has TRBV5-4 and TRBJ2-6; D is perhaps TRBD2 (6 bases). Per the germline V gene, CDR1 is SGHNT and CDR2 is YYREEE (reference sequence). Trimming pared 4 bases from V and 0 bases from J, leaving 14 bases between. This CDR3 is 17 amino acids long.

The V gene is TRBV5-6, the J gene TRBJ2-3; TRBD1 is a possible D gene (6 bases). CDR1 and CDR2 (germline): SGHDT, YYEEEE. This CDR3 is built from 15 residues. V gave up 1 base and J gave up 0 bases, with 9 bases separating them. CDR3 protein: CASSLITGSTDTQYF. In DNA, the CDR3 is TGTGCCAGCAGCTTGATAACAGGGAGCACAGATACGCAGTATTTT. Full variable domain (missing parts from reference TRBV5-6 and TRBJ2-3): DAGVTQSPTHLIKTRGQQVTLRCSPKSGHDTVSWYQQALGQGPQFIFQYYEEEERQRGNFPDRFSGHQFPNYSSELNVNALLLGDSALYLCASSLITGSTDTQYFGPGTRLTVL.

The V and J genes are TRBV27 and TRBJ1-5; possibly TRBD1 for D (6 bases). Germline CDR1 MNHEY, CDR2 SMNVEV (reference sequence). V was clipped by 8 bases and J by 10 bases, with 21 bases between them. The CDR3 is 14 amino acids. The DNA for the CDR3 is TGTGCCAGCGCGAAGTCAAGAGGGGGTTTACCCCAGCATTTT. Protein sequence: CASAKSRGGLPQHF.

By sample share, this clonotype is medium-sized. J is TRBJ2-3 and V is TRBV29-1; 7 nucleotides match TRBD1. The CDR3 is made up of 13 amino acids. Germline CDR1 SQVTM, CDR2 ANQGSEA. Losses at the gene ends were 5 bases for V and 1 base for J; bases not matched to a gene: 3. As DNA, the CDR3 is TGCAGCGTTCGGCAGGGGGGCACAGATACGCAGTATTTT. Translating it yields CSVRQGGTDTQYF.

This clonotype was counted between two and nine times. CDR3 nucleotide sequence: TGTGCCAGCAGTTTGTCTCATAGCAATCAGCCCCAGCATTTT. Translating it yields CASSLSHSNQPQHF. The J gene is TRBJ1-5, the V gene TRBV28; D ambiguous. The germline gives CDR1 MDHEN, CDR2 SYDVKM. Trimming cost V 3 bases and J 0 bases, with 6 bases left between them. This CDR3 is 14 amino acids long.